The rows below give T cell receptor beta chains drawn from one sample of a study of blood T cell repertoires in COVID-19. Here immunoSEQ multiplex PCR was the method, and the copy in TCRdb shows in-frame clones only, minus some. The table has approximately 330,000 clones, 85% to 90% seen once; the top ten hold under 1.1%. Sequencing was performed on peripheral blood. Source of these receptors: a middle-aged woman with COVID-19, enrolled during active disease. CDR3s include the opening cysteine and the closing phenylalanine or tryptophan. Fields, in order: CDR3 DNA, CDR3 protein, D gene, V gene, J gene, clone size. A D gene is named only where the DNA matches it firmly. Size tells how often a clone was seen (once, few, many) or the class of an expanded clone, and some rows leave it out.

TGCAGTGCTAGTAAATCGGGACTAGCGGGAGTGACAGATACGCAGTATTTT	CSASKSGLAGVTDTQYF	TRBD2	TRBV20-1	TRBJ2-3	.
TGCAGCCAGGGGGTGGCAGATACGCAGTATTTT	CSQGVADTQYF	TRBD1	TRBV20-1	TRBJ2-3	.
TGTGCCAGCAGCTTAGAAACCCAGGGGAATTCACCCCTCCACTTT	CASSLETQGNSPLHF	.	TRBV7-2	TRBJ1-6	once
TGCGCCAGCAGCTTGGAAGCGACCTCCTACGAGCAGTACTTC	CASSLEATSYEQYF	.	TRBV5-1	TRBJ2-7	.
TGTGCCAGCAGTGAAGAAACAGAACTTTATGGCTACACCTTC	CASSEETELYGYTF	.	TRBV6-1	TRBJ1-2	many
TGTGCCAGCAGTTCCACCGGGACAGGGCATGGCGAGCAGTACTTC	CASSSTGTGHGEQYF	TRBD1	TRBV27	TRBJ2-7	.
TGTGCCAGCTCAAAGGGGGACAGTAACTATGGCTACACCTTC	CASSKGDSNYGYTF	TRBD1	TRBV18	TRBJ1-2	.
TGTGCCAGCAGTGGTGACACCCACACCTTC	CASSGDTHTF	.	TRBV28	TRBJ1-2	.
TGTGCCAGCAGTTCCTCCGGGACACGGATCCACTTT	CASSSSGTRIHF	.	TRBV12-3/TRBV12-4	TRBJ1-6	.
TGCGCCAGCAGCCAAGATCCAGCGGGAGGATACGAGCAGTACTTC	CASSQDPAGGYEQYF	TRBD2	TRBV4-3	TRBJ2-7	.
TGTGCCAGCAGCAATACGGTCGGGGTGGCTGAGCAGTTCTTC	CASSNTVGVAEQFF	.	TRBV7-2	TRBJ2-1	.
TGCGCCAGCAGCTGGGCAGGGGGCGACTATGGCTACACCTTC	CASSWAGGDYGYTF	TRBD1	TRBV5-1	TRBJ1-2	.
TGTGCCATCAGTCGGGACAGAGCTAATGAAAAACTGTTTTTT	CAISRDRANEKLFF	TRBD1	TRBV10-3	TRBJ1-4	.
TGTGCCATCAGTGACCTCCGAGATACGCAGTATTTT	CAISDLRDTQYF	.	TRBV10-3	TRBJ2-3	.
TGTGCCAGCAGTTTAACCGGGACAGGGGGCCAGGTTGGAAAACTGTTTTTT	CASSLTGTGGQVGKLFF	TRBD1	TRBV6-2/TRBV6-3	TRBJ1-4	.
TGTGCCAGCAGTAAGGACAGGGTGGTCACTAATGAAAAACTGTTTTTT	CASSKDRVVTNEKLFF	TRBD1	TRBV27	TRBJ1-4	.
TGTGCCATCAGTGAGGTCGGTGGGACTGGCTACGAGCAGTACTTC	CAISEVGGTGYEQYF	.	TRBV10-3	TRBJ2-7	once
TGTGCCAGCAGCTGGGCCGACCCTGGAAACACCATATATTTT	CASSWADPGNTIYF	.	TRBV7-8	TRBJ1-3	.
TGTGCCAGCAGCTTAGACAGGGGGCGGGAGACCCAGTACTTC	CASSLDRGRETQYF	TRBD1	TRBV7-2	TRBJ2-5	.
TGTGCCAGCAGCTTACAATTTGCACGGGAGAGTCCGTTCTTC	CASSLQFARESPFF	.	TRBV7-2	TRBJ2-1	.
TGTGCCACCAGTCCAGGGGGGTTTTACAATGAGCAGTTCTTC	CATSPGGFYNEQFF	.	TRBV24-1	TRBJ2-1	once
TGCGCCAGCAGCTTCATGCCTGTGGGACAGGGAGACTCACCCCTCCACTTT	CASSFMPVGQGDSPLHF	TRBD1	TRBV5-1	TRBJ1-6	.
TGTGCTAGTGGTTTGCCCTCGGACAGGGACTTAACTGGAAACACCATATATTTT	CASGLPSDRDLTGNTIYF	TRBD1	TRBV12-5	TRBJ1-3	.
TGCGCCAGCAGCCAAGATGGCGCGGGGGGGAACACCGGGGAGCTGTTTTTT	CASSQDGAGGNTGELFF	TRBD2	TRBV4-3	TRBJ2-2	.
TGTGCCAGCGCTACAGGGAGCGATACGCAGTATTTT	CASATGSDTQYF	.	TRBV19	TRBJ2-3	.
TGCGCCAGCAGCTTGGGGTTACAGCAAGTTCTTCGCTCTGGGGCCAACGTCCTGACTTTC	CASSLGLQQVLRSGANVLTF	.	TRBV5-1	TRBJ2-6	.
TGTGCCAGCACCCCCCCGACCGGCCGGGACAGGGGATCTGATGAGCAGTTCTTC	CASTPPTGRDRGSDEQFF	TRBD1	TRBV28	TRBJ2-1	.
TGTGCCAGCAGTCCAGGGACTAGCGGCCGCTCCTACAATGAGCAGTTCTTC	CASSPGTSGRSYNEQFF	TRBD2	TRBV27	TRBJ2-1	.
TGCGCCAGCAGCTGGGGGACAGACTCCTACGAGCAGTACTTC	CASSWGTDSYEQYF	TRBD1	TRBV5-1	TRBJ2-7	.
TGTGCCAGCAGCCAAGATCACGCCGGCAGGTTTACTGGAAACACCATATATTTT	CASSQDHAGRFTGNTIYF	.	TRBV4-2	TRBJ1-3	.
TGTGCTAGTGGTTTGAATACAGGGGGCACTGAAGCTTTCTTT	CASGLNTGGTEAFF	TRBD1	TRBV12-5	TRBJ1-1	.
TGCAGCGTTCCAGCAGGGAACTATGGCTACACCTTC	CSVPAGNYGYTF	.	TRBV29-1	TRBJ1-2	.
TGTGCCAGCAGCCAAGATGGGACAGGACGTCAAGAGACCCAGTACTTC	CASSQDGTGRQETQYF	TRBD1	TRBV3-1/TRBV3-2	TRBJ2-5	.
TGTGCCAGCAGCTTTAGCGGGAATCGGGATGAGCAGTTCTTC	CASSFSGNRDEQFF	TRBD2	TRBV7-9	TRBJ2-1	.
TGTGCCTGGAGTGTACTCAGGGGCCGTGAAAAACTGTTTTTT	CAWSVLRGREKLFF	.	TRBV30	TRBJ1-4	once
TGTGCCAGCAGCCAAGATAATACCGGGGAGCTGTTTTTT	CASSQDNTGELFF	.	TRBV14	TRBJ2-2	.
TGCGCCAGCAGCTTGGCCGGGGGACAGGGGATCGGCTACACCTTC	CASSLAGGQGIGYTF	TRBD1	TRBV5-1	TRBJ1-2	.
TGTGCCAGCAGGGACAGGGGGTACTCTGGAAACACCATATATTTT	CASRDRGYSGNTIYF	TRBD1	TRBV6-5	TRBJ1-3	.
TGTGCCAGCAGTGAATACGAGGCTCCCAACACCGGGGAGCTGTTTTTT	CASSEYEAPNTGELFF	.	TRBV25-1	TRBJ2-2	.
TGTGCCAGCAGTGGACAGGGGGTCTGGCTGTTTTTT	CASSGQGVWLFF	TRBD1	TRBV28	TRBJ2-2	.
TGTGCCAGCAGTAACTCTCCGGGACACATGAACTATGGCTACACCTTC	CASSNSPGHMNYGYTF	.	TRBV6-6	TRBJ1-2	.
TGTGCCAGCAGTCGCCTGGGGGACAGGGTGAGTTCACCCCTCCACTTT	CASSRLGDRVSSPLHF	TRBD1	TRBV6-6	TRBJ1-6	.
TGTGCCAGCAGGTTAGCGGGAGGGAACAATGAGCAGTTCTTC	CASRLAGGNNEQFF	TRBD2	TRBV6-5	TRBJ2-1	.
TGTGCCAGCTCACAGGAGGGGTCCGGGGAGCTGTTTTTT	CASSQEGSGELFF	.	TRBV18	TRBJ2-2	.
TGTGCCAGCAGCCCCGGCCCGGGGAAAGGAGAGACCCAGTACTTC	CASSPGPGKGETQYF	.	TRBV9	TRBJ2-5	.
TGTGCCAGCAGTAACCCGGGACAGGGGAACGAGCAGTACTTC	CASSNPGQGNEQYF	TRBD1	TRBV6-5	TRBJ2-7	.
TGTGCCAGCAGCCAAGATCTAGTAGCGGTGTCCTACGAGCAGTACTTC	CASSQDLVAVSYEQYF	.	TRBV3-1/TRBV3-2	TRBJ2-7	.
TGTGCCAGTACCGGGGGACAGGGGGACCCCTATGGCTACACCTTC	CASTGGQGDPYGYTF	TRBD1	TRBV19	TRBJ1-2	.
TGCGCCAGCAGCCAAGATTGGGACAGATCCTACGAGCAGTACTTC	CASSQDWDRSYEQYF	TRBD1	TRBV4-1	TRBJ2-7	few